This T cell receptor (beta chain) was identified during a study of shared clonotypes between healthy human individuals. Study-level background: There were three CD4 naive, three CD4 memory, two CD8 naive and one CD8 memory plates per donor. Whole-study results and caveats: Generally, naive subsets came out with larger estimated richness than memory subsets. Among a handful of donors, approximately 5.4% of naive CD4 clonotypes were found in common.

This table comes from immunoSEQ multiplex PCR, and its TCRdb copy is limited to in-frame clones, with some not included. Among approximately 2.5 million clones listed, about 92% were seen once. This clone was seen more than once but under ten times. The antigen remains undetermined. Germline V CDR1 and CDR2: MNHNY, SVGAGI (reference sequence). V shed 7 bases and J shed 9 bases, with 13 bases lying between them. The CDR3 is 12 residues long. The sample consisted of naive CD4+ T cells sorted from blood. The subset was: CD45RA+ positively selected. The chain employs TRBV6-6 and TRBJ1-5; possible D gene TRBD1, 6 bases. The TCR comes from a man aged 18 to 29 in good health. The CDR3 sequence is CASIDRQGPQHF. The DNA of the CDR3 is TGTGCCAGCATTGACAGGCAAGGGCCCCAGCATTTT.